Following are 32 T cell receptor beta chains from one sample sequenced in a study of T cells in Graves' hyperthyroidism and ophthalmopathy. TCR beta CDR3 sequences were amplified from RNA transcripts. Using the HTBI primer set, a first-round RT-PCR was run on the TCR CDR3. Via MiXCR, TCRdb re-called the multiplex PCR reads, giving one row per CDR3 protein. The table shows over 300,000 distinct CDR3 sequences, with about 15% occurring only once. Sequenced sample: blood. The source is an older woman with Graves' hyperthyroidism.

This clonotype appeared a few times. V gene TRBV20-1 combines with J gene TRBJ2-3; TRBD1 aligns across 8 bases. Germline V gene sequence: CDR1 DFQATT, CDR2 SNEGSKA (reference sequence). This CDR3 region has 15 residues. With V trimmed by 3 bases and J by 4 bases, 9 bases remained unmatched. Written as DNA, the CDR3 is TGCAGTGCTAGGCCTGGACAGGGTAGGGCAGATACGCAGTATTTT. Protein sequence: CSARPGQGRADTQYF.

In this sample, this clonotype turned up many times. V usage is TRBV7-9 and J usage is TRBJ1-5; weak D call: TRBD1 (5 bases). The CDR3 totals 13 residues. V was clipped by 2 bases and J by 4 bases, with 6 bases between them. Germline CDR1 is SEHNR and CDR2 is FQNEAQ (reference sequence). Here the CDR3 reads CASSLRGNQPQHF. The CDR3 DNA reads TGTGCCAGCAGCTTACGGGGGAATCAGCCCCAGCATTTT.

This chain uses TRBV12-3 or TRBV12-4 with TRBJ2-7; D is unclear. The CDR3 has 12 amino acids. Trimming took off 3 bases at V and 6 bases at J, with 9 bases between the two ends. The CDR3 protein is CASSFGNFEQYF. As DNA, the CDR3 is TGTGCCAGCAGTTTTGGTAATTTCGAGCAGTACTTC.

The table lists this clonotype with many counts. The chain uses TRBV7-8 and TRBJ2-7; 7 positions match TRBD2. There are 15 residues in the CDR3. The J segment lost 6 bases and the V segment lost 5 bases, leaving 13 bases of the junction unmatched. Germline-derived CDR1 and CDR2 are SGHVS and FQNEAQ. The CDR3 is CASSHEGREASEQYF. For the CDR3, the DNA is TGTGCCAGCAGCCACGAAGGGAGGGAGGCGTCCGAGCAGTACTTC.

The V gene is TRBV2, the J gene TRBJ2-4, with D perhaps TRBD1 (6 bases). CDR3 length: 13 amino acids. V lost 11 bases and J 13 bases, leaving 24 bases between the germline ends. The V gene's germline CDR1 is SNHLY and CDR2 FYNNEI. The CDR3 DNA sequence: TGTGCCTCCCGGACAGCGGTGGCGGGCGGACAGTACTTC. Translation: CASRTAVAGGQYF.

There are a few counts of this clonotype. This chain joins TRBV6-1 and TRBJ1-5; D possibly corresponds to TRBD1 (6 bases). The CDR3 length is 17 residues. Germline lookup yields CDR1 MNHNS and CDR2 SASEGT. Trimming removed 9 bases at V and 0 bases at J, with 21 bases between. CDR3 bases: TGTGCCAGGAGGGGGGGGCCAGGCGGCTATAGCAATCAGCCCCAGCATTTT. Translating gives CARRGGPGGYSNQPQHF.

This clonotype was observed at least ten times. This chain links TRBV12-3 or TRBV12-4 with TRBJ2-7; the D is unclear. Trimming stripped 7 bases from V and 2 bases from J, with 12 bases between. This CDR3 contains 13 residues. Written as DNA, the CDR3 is TGTGCCAGCACCGTGACTGGGCCCTACGAGCAGTACTTC. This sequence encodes CASTVTGPYEQYF.

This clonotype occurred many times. The CDR3 loop is CASGGGTNEKLFF. CDR3 DNA sequence: TGTGCCAGCGGTGGGGGGACTAATGAAAAACTGTTTTTT. The chain recombines TRBV28 with TRBJ1-4; possible D gene TRBD1, 5 bases. Trimming shortened V by 8 bases and J by 2 bases, and 9 bases separated the two germline ends. The CDR3 is 13 residues long. Per the germline V gene, CDR1 is MDHEN and CDR2 is SYDVKM.

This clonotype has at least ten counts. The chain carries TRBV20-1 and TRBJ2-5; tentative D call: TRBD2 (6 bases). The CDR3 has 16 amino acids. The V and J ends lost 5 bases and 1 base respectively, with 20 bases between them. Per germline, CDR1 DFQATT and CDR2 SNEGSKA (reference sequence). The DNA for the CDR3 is TGCAGTGCTTCTCCCCCTCTAGGGACTGGCCAAGAGACCCAGTACTTC. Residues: CSASPPLGTGQETQYF.

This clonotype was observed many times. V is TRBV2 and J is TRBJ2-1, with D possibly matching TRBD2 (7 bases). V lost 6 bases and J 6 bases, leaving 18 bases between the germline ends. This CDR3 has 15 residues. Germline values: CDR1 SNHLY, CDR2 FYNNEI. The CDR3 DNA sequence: TGTGCCAGCAGCCCTCAAGGGGGAGGGCCCAATGAGCAGTTCTTC. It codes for CASSPQGGGPNEQFF.

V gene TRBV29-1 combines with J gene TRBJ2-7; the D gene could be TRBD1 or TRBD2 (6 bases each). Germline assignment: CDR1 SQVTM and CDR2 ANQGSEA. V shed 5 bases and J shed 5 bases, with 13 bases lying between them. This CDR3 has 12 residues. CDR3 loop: CSVWGAGHEQYF. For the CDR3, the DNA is TGCAGCGTTTGGGGGGCGGGCCACGAGCAGTACTTC.

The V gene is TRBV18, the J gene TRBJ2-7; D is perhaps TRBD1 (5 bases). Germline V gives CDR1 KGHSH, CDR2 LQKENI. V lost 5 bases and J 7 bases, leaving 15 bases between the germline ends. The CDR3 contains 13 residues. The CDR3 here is CASSDEGALEQYF. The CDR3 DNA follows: TGTGCCAGCTCAGACGAAGGGGCGCTTGAGCAGTACTTC.

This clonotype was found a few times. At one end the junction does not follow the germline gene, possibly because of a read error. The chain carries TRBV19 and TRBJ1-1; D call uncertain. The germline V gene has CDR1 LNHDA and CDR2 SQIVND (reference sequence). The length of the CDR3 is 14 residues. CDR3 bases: TGTGCCAGTAGCATAGCCGGTTCGAACACTGAAGCTTTCTTT. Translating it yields CASSIAGSNTEAFF.

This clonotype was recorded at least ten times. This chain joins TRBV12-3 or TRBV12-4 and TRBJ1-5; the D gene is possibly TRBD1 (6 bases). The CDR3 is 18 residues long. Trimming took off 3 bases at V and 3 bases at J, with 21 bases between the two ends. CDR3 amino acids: CASSFGSYQGFYNQPQHF. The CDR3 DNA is TGTGCCAGCAGTTTCGGGTCTTATCAGGGGTTCTACAATCAGCCCCAGCATTTT.

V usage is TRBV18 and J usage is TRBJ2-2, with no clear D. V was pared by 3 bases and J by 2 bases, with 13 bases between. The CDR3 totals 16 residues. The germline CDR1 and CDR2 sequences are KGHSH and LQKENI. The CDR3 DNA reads TGTGCCAGCTCACCCCCCCCAGGCAGTAACACCGGGGAGCTGTTTTTT. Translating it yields CASSPPPGSNTGELFF.

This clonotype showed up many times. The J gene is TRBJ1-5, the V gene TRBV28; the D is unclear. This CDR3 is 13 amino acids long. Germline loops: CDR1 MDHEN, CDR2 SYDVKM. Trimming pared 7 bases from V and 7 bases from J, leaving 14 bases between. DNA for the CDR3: TGTGCCAGCACCCCTTGGCCGGGACAGCCCCAGCATTTT. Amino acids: CASTPWPGQPQHF.

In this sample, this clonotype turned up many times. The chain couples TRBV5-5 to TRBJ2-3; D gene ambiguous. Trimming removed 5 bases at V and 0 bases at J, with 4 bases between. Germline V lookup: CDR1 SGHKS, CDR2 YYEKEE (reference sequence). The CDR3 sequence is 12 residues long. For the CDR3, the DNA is TGTGCCAGCAGACGAAGCACAGATACGCAGTATTTT. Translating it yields CASRRSTDTQYF.

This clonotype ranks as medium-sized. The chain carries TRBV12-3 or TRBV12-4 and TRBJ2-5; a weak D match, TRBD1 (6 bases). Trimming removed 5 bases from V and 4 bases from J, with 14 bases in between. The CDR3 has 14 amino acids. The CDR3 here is CASSPQGPRETQYF. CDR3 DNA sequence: TGTGCCAGCAGTCCACAGGGACCGAGAGAGACCCAGTACTTC.

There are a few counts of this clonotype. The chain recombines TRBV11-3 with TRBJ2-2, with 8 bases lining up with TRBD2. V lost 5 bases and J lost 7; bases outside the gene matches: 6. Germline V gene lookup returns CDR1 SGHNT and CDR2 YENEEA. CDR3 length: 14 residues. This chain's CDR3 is CASSASGSIGELFF. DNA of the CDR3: TGTGCCAGCAGCGCCAGCGGGAGTATCGGGGAGCTGTTTTTT.

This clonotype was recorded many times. The CDR3 DNA is TGCGCCAGCAGCTCCGGACTAGCGGGGCACAATGAGCAGTTCTTC. Protein product: CASSSGLAGHNEQFF. The J gene is TRBJ2-1, the V gene TRBV5-1; 12 bases fit TRBD2. Germline V lookup: CDR1 SGHRS, CDR2 YFSETQ. This CDR3 region has 15 residues. V was pared by 3 bases and J by 5 bases, with 3 bases of the junction left unmatched.

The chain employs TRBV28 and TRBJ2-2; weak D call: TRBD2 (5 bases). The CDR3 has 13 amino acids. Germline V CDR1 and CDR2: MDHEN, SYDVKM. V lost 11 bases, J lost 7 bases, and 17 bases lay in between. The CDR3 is CALGWRYIGELFF. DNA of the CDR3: TGTGCCTTAGGGTGGAGGTACATCGGGGAGCTGTTTTTT.

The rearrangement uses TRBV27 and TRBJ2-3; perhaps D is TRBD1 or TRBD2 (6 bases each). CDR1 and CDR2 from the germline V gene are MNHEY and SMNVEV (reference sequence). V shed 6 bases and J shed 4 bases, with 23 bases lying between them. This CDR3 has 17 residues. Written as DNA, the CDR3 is TGTGCCAGCAGCCGTCCCTTCTTAGGGGGAGGCTCAGATACGCAGTATTTT. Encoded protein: CASSRPFLGGGSDTQYF.

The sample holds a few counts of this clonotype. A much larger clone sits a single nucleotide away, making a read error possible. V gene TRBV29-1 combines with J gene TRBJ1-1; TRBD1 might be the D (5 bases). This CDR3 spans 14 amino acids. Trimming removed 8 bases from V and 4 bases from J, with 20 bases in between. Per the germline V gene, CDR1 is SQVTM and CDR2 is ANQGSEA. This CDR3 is CSMIPRGESTEAFF. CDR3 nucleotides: TGCAGCATGATCCCCCGGGGGGAGAGCACTGAAGCTTTCTTT.

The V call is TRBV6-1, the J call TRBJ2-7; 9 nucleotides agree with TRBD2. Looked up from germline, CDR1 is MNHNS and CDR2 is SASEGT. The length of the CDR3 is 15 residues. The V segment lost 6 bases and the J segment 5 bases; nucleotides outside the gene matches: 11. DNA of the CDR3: TGTGCCAGCAGGACCAATAGCGGGAGATACGACGAGCAGTACTTC. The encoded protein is CASRTNSGRYDEQYF.

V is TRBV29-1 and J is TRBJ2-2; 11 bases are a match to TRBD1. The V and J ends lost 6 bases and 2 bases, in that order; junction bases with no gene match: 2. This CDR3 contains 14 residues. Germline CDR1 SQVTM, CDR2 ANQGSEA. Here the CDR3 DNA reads TGCAGCGTGAGGACAGGGGGCAACACCGGGGAGCTGTTTTTT. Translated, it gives CSVRTGGNTGELFF.

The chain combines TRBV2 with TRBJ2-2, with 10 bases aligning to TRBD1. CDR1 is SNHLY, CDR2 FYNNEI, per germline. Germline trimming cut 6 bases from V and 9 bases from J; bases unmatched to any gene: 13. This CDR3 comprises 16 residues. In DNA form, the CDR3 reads TGTGCCAGCAGACAAGGGACAGGGGCCGCGGTCCGGGAGCTGTTTTTT. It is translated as CASRQGTGAAVRELFF. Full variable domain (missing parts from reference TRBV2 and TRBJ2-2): EPEVTQTPSHQVTQMGQEVILRCVPISNHLYFYWYRQILGQKVEFLVSFYNNEISEKSEIFDDQFSVERPDGSNFTLKIRSTKLEDSAMYFCASRQGTGAAVRELFFGEGSRLTVL.

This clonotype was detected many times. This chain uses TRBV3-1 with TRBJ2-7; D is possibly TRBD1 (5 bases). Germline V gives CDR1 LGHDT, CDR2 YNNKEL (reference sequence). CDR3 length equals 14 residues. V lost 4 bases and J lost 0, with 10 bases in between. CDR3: CASSLTGPSYEQYF. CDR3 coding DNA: TGTGCCAGCAGCCTAACAGGACCCTCCTACGAGCAGTACTTC.

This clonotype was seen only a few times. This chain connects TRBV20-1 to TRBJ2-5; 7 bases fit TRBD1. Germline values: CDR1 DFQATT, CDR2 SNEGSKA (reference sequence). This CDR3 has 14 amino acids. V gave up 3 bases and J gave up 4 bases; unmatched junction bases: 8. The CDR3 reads CSASRGGGRETQYF. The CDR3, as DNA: TGCAGTGCTAGTCGAGGGGGCGGGCGAGAGACCCAGTACTTC.

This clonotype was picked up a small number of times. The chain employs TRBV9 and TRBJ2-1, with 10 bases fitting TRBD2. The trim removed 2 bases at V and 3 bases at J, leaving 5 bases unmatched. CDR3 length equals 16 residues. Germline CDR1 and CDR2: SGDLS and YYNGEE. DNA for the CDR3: TGTGCCAGCAGCGTGATGGGACTAGCGAGCTACAATGAGCAGTTCTTC. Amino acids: CASSVMGLASYNEQFF. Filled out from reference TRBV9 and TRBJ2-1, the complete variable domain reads DSGVTQTPKHLITATGQRVTLRCSPRSGDLSVYWYQQSLDQGLQFLIQYYNGEERAKGNILERFSAQQFPDLHSELNLSSLELGDSALYFCASSVMGLASYNEQFFGPGTRLTVL.

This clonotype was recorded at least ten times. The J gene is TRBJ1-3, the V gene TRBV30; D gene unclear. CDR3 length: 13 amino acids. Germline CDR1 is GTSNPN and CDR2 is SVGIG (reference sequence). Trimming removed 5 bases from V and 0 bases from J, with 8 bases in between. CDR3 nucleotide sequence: TGTGCCTGGGGCACTCCCTCTGGAAACACCATATATTTT. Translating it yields CAWGTPSGNTIYF.

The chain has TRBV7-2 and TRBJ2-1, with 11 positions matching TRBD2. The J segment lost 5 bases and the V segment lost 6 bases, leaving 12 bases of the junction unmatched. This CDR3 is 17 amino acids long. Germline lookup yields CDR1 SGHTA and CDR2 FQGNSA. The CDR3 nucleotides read TGTGCCAGCAGGGGGGGGGCTAGCGGGAGGATCCACAATGAGCAGTTCTTC. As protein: CASRGGASGRIHNEQFF. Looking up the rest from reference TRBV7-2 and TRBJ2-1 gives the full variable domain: GAGVSQSPSNKVTEKGKDVELRCDPISGHTALYWYRQSLGQGLEFLIYFQGNSAPDKSGLPSDRFSAERTGGSVSTLTIQRTQQEDSAVYLCASRGGASGRIHNEQFFGPGTRLTVL.

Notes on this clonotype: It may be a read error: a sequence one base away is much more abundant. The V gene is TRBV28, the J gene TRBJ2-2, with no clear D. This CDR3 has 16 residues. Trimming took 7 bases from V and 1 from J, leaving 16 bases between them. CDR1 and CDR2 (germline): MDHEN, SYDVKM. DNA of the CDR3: TGTGCCAGCAATCCTGACACCGCGGAGAACACCGGGGAGCTGTTTTTT. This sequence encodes CASNPDTAENTGELFF.